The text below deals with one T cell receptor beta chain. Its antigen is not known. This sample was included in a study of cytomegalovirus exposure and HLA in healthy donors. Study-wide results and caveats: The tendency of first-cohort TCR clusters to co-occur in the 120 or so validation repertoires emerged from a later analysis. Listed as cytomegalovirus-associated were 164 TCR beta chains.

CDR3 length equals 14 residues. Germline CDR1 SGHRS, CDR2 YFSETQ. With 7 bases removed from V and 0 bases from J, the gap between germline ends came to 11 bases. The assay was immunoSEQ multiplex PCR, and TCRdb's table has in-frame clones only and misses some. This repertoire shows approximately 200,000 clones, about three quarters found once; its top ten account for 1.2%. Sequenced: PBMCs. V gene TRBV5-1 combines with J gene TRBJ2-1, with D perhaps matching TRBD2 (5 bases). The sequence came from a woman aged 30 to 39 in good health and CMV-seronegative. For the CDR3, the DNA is TGCGCCAGCCGGTCGGGGAGCTCCTACAATGAGCAGTTCTTC. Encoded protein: CASRSGSSYNEQFF.